This TCR beta chain was profiled in a study of blood T cell repertoires in COVID-19. Looking at the study overall: The United States, Italy and Spain supplied acute and convalescent COVID-19 samples.

Per the original methods: Amplified reference gene primers provided the basis for estimating nucleated cell counts. TCRdb's copy holds only in-frame clones and misses some; the assay was immunoSEQ multiplex PCR. V and J calls and clone size are those listed in that table; D and trimming were worked out from the DNA. Of about 35,000 clones listed, 85% to 90% are singletons. The V gene's germline CDR1 is SGHRS and CDR2 YFSETQ. The CDR3 consists of 12 residues. V lost 0 bases and J 5 bases, leaving 5 bases between the germline ends. This chain joins TRBV5-1 and TRBJ2-5; D not resolved. The sequence came from a woman between 70 and 85 years old with active COVID-19. The sample comprised peripheral blood. The CDR3 reads CASSLDEETQYF. CDR3 nucleotides: TGCGCCAGCAGCTTGGATGAGGAGACCCAGTACTTC.